The source of this TCR beta chain is a study of beta chain features in type 1 diabetes listed by TCRdb under 2018. In terms of the full investigation: No differences in mean age, gender distribution, total cell number or subset yield were found between patients and healthy donors. In the study, TCRB repertoires of sorted circulating CD4+ T cell subsets from recently diagnosed type 1 diabetes patients were compared with those of matched healthy donors. Whereas all 30 or so donors provided naive and central memory subsets, regulatory and stem cell-like memory subsets were isolated from just 8 patients and about 8 healthy donors. Across all samples, around 100 million sorted cells were examined, and cell number per subset correlated strongly with RNA yield. On the study overall, not on this receptor specifically: Patients with type 1 diabetes made fewer insertions and deleted more nucleotides at VDJ recombination sites, implying thymic rearrangement abnormalities. A moderate but significant shortening of TCRB CDR3 length was observed in type 1 diabetes patients in all four CD4+ subsets. Because cDNA was sequenced instead of genomic DNA, highly expressing activated cells could be over-represented, though the groups showed no difference in activation or CD3 levels. PCR might favor shorter templates, but patient and control samples were amplified and corrected together, so any skew would affect both groups equally. The naive, central memory and regulatory TCRB repertoires appeared to resemble one another more closely among patients than among healthy donors. Only small numbers of individuals were included in the HLA sub-analyses, which left unresolved whether HLA type had any influence on TCRB rearrangement.

Remarks on this clone: Its antigen target is currently unknown. No base quality information exists; no much larger clone differs at one position.

The High Capacity cDNA Reverse Transcription Kit was used to reverse transcribe all of the isolated RNA, meaning that expressed TCRB transcripts were what got sequenced. Deep immunoSEQ sequencing was applied to naive, central memory and regulatory T cell samples, giving an average of about 3.4 million total reads per sample. After sorted cells were lysed in RLT buffer, RNA was extracted with DNase-treated RNeasy Micro or Mini kits, with the choice depending on cell number. To prevent cross-contamination, each cell subset was processed individually, whereas patient and healthy donor samples were processed jointly. Using the immunoSEQ multiplex PCR, TCRB sequences were amplified from cDNA into 87-bp fragments spanning the CDR3 region. Sequencing of the amplicons was performed on the Illumina HiSeq platform. Turning to the authors' computational methods: PCR bias was corrected computationally using synthetic template baselines, and reads within Hamming distance 2 were collapsed, with unmergeable singletons discarded. By aligning reads against IMGT, V, D and J genes, CDR3 length, and insertions or deletions at six rearrangement sites were assigned. Within each subset, clonotype counts were normalized to sorted cell number, after which true diversity and Gini coefficients were computed with the tcR R package. The overlap coefficient, calculated on TCRB nucleotide sequences, was used to quantify repertoire sharing. Out-of-frame TCRB sequences from naive cells were analyzed to stand in for the pre-selection repertoire. TCRdb retrieved this table from immuneACCESS and kept in-frame rearrangements only. Not all clones are present; in checked studies, unresolved V genes account for under half, and no reason is known for the remainder. The D gene and trimming were derived from the DNA, and the V and J assignments and clone size from that table. In this sample the table shows about 900,000 clones, roughly a sixth of which occur a single time. Of the sample, 0.023% is held by the ten largest clones.

From each donor, a single peripheral blood sample of about 100 mL on average was drawn into heparinised tubes. Using a panel that included CD45RO, CCR7, CD25, CD127, CD95 and CD27, naive, central memory, regulatory and stem cell-like memory CD4+ T cells were sorted on a BD FACSAria II. All sorted populations exceeded 98% purity. PBMCs were separated immediately by Lymphoprep density gradient centrifugation and were stained directly, without being cultured. So that batch effects would be minimized, each experiment stained and sorted samples in pairs, pairing one healthy donor with one patient. Per the germline V gene (reference sequence), LNHDA is the CDR1 and SQIVND is the CDR2. Germline trimming: 7 bases from V, 1 base from J; junction bases outside gene matches: 10. The CDR3 measures 16 amino acids from cysteine to phenylalanine. The sequence is cut down to CDR3 DNA, 48 bases in frame from base 1.

Specimen: naive CD4+ T cells from blood. The cell subset or site label, read with the paper, signifies: true naive CD4+ T cells. This TCR came from a woman aged 18-35 years in good health. The chain links TRBV19 with TRBJ1-5; 7 bases in the junction line up with TRBD1. The CDR3 is CASTSDRAISNQPQHF. The sequenced DNA: TGTGCCAGTACATCAGACAGGGCTATAAGCAATCAGCCCCAGCATTTT. Extended through the reference TRBV19 and TRBJ1-5 proteins, this CDR3 yields the full variable domain: DGGITQSPKYLFRKEGQNVTLSCEQNLNHDAMYWYRQDPGQGLRLIYYSQIVNDFQKGDIAEGYSVSREKKESFPLTVTSAQKNPTAFYLCASTSDRAISNQPQHFGDGTRLSIL.